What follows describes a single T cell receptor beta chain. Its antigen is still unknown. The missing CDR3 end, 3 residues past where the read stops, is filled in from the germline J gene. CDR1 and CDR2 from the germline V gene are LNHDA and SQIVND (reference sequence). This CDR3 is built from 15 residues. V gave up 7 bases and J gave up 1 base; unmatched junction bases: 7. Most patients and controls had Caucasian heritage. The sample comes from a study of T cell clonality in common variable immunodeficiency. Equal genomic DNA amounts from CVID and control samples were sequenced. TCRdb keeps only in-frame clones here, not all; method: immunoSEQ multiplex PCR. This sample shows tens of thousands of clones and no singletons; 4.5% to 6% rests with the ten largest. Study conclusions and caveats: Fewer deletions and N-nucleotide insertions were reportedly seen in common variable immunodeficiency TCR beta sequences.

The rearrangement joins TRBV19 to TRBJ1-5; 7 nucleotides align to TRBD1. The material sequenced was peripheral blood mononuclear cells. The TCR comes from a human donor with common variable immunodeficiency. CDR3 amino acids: CASTEGQLSNQPQHF. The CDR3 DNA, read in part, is TGTGCCAGTACCGAGGGACAGTTAAGCAATCAGCCC.